These 21 T cell receptor beta chains share one sample of origin, sequenced in a study of vaccination effects on CD4 cells after COVID-19. The antigens these receptors bind are not known. Repertoires were generated with immunoSEQ multiplex PCR, while TCRdb's copy carries only in-frame clones and drops some. The sample lists 64,000 or so clones, under 80% occurring once. Before sequencing, viral peptide pools were used by the ViraFEST assay to expand antigen-specific CD4+ T cells. The culture ran for about 11 days, and then CD4+ T cells were isolated. The vaccine given was either BNT162b2 or mRNA-1273, in two doses. Sequencing used CD4+ T cells from PBMCs cultured with HCoV-OC43 spike peptides, obtained after COVID-19 vaccination. Subset of the sample: HCoV-OC43 spike overlapping peptide pool stimulation. These receptors came from a human donor who received a COVID-19 vaccine.

This chain uses TRBV5-1 with TRBJ1-2, with a tentative D call TRBD1 (6 bases). The V end lost 7 bases, the J end lost 0 bases, and 13 bases lay between the germline ends. Germline CDR1 and CDR2: SGHRS and YFSETQ. The CDR3 runs 14 residues. The CDR3 DNA reads TGCGCCAGCTCTCGGGACATTGCTAACTATGGCTACACCTTC. It yields the protein CASSRDIANYGYTF.

The chain carries TRBV6-6 and TRBJ2-1; D ambiguous. Trimming cost V 7 bases and J 5 bases, with 9 bases left between them. The CDR3 sequence is 12 residues long. Looked up from germline, CDR1 is MNHNY and CDR2 is SVGAGI (reference sequence). The CDR3 loop is CASINANNEQFF. As DNA, the CDR3 is TGTGCCAGCATAAACGCAAACAATGAGCAGTTCTTC.

V and J are TRBV24-1 and TRBJ2-6; weak D call: TRBD1 (5 bases). V lost 4 bases to trimming and J lost 0 bases, with 9 bases between them. Germline V gene data show CDR1 as KGHDR and CDR2 as SFDVKD. This CDR3 has 16 residues. The CDR3 DNA is TGTGCCACCAGTGACCCCAGGGTCTCTGGGGCCAACGTCCTGACTTTC. It codes for CATSDPRVSGANVLTF.

The rearrangement uses TRBV6-1 and TRBJ2-7, with D uncertain. V lost 2 bases, J lost 0 bases, and 11 bases lay in between. The CDR3 is 15 residues long. Per germline, CDR1 MNHNS and CDR2 SASEGT. The CDR3 region is CASSEWVGFSYEQYV. CDR3 nucleotides: TGTGCCAGCAGTGAATGGGTAGGCTTCTCCTACGAGCAGTACGTC.

This sequence joins TRBV5-8 and TRBJ1-6, with D maybe TRBD1 (5 bases). V was trimmed by 5 bases and J by 10 bases, leaving 25 bases between them. This CDR3 spans 17 amino acids. CDR1 SGHTS and CDR2 YDEGEE come from the germline V gene. In nucleotides, the CDR3 is TGTGCCAGCAGATCCTTTTTTACCGGGACCGGAGGATCACCCCTCCACTTT. Protein product: CASRSFFTGTGGSPLHF.

The gene calls are TRBV3-1 (or the pseudogene TRBV3-2) and TRBJ2-3, with D perhaps TRBD2 (5 bases). This CDR3 spans 16 amino acids. Trimming stripped 3 bases from V and 0 bases from J, with 13 bases between. CDR1 is LGHDT and CDR2 is YNNKEL in the germline V gene (reference sequence). Here the CDR3 reads CASSHRERASTDTQYF. CDR3 nucleotide sequence: TGTGCCAGCAGCCATCGGGAACGAGCGAGCACAGATACGCAGTATTTT.

Here the CDR3 reads CASSLEGQANTEAFF. The CDR3 DNA reads TGCGCCAGCAGCTTGGAGGGACAGGCGAACACTGAAGCTTTCTTT. This chain connects TRBV5-1 to TRBJ1-1, with 8 bases matching TRBD1. Germline CDR1 and CDR2: SGHRS and YFSETQ. After removal of 0 bases from V and 1 base from J, the junction contained 2 bases not matched to a gene. This CDR3 is 15 amino acids long.

The genes are TRBV18 and TRBJ1-1; D may be TRBD1 (6 bases). CDR1 and CDR2 (germline): KGHSH, LQKENI. The length of the CDR3 is 14 residues. V shed 6 bases and J shed 7 bases, with 18 bases lying between them. The CDR3 sequence: CASSPRSTGDEAFF. DNA of the CDR3: TGTGCCAGCTCTCCCCGGTCGACAGGAGATGAAGCTTTCTTT.

The CDR3 loop reads CAISGVGQPQHF. The CDR3 DNA reads TGTGCCATCAGTGGGGTCGGGCAGCCCCAGCATTTT. J is TRBJ1-5 and V is TRBV10-3; D is unresolved. Germline lookup yields CDR1 ENHRY and CDR2 SYGVKD. V was shortened by 4 bases and J by 7 bases, with 8 bases between the two germline ends. The CDR3 contains 12 residues.

The gene calls are TRBV4-1 and TRBJ2-5, with D unresolved. Germline CDR1 is MGHRA and CDR2 is YSYEKL. The CDR3 is 14 residues long. Deletions cut 1 base from V and 4 bases from J, with 10 bases between. The CDR3 nucleotides read TGCGCCAGCAGCCAAGCGGAGAATTTAGAGACCCAGTACTTC. Its protein product is CASSQAENLETQYF.

A few counts support this clone. The chain carries TRBV23-1 and TRBJ1-2; 7 bases are a match to TRBD1. TRBV23-1 is designated an ORF whose function remains uncertain. Losses at the gene ends were 3 bases for V and 3 bases for J; bases not matched to a gene: 7. The CDR3 has 15 residues. The CDR3 DNA is TGCGCCAGCAGTCACGGTGCGGGACAGCACTATGGCTACACCTTC. Translating it yields CASSHGAGQHYGYTF.

V and J are TRBV20-1 and TRBJ1-3; D is possibly TRBD1 (5 bases). Germline lookup yields CDR1 DFQATT and CDR2 SNEGSKA (reference sequence). There are 16 residues in the CDR3. The V gene lost 3 bases and the J gene lost 2 bases, with 17 bases spanning the gap. This chain's CDR3 is CSASSLFAGTGNTIYF. The CDR3 DNA sequence: TGCAGTGCTAGTTCCCTTTTCGCAGGGACTGGAAACACCATATATTTT.

This clone has a handful of counts. The chain uses TRBV18 and TRBJ1-1; the match to TRBD1 covers 9 bases. The germline gives CDR1 KGHSH, CDR2 LQKENI. Trimming removed 2 bases from V and 1 base from J; junction bases left unmatched: 11. The length of the CDR3 is 18 residues. The CDR3: CASSPYYRGLGGNTEAFF. CDR3 nucleotides: TGTGCCAGCTCACCATACTACAGGGGGCTGGGTGGGAACACTGAAGCTTTCTTT. Using reference TRBV18 and TRBJ1-1 for the parts outside the CDR3, the full variable domain is NAGVMQNPRHLVRRRGQEARLRCSPMKGHSHVYWYRQLPEEGLKFMVYLQKENIIDESGMPKERFSAEFPKEGPSILRIQQVVRGDSAAYFCASSPYYRGLGGNTEAFFGQGTRLTVV.

This clone has just one count. This chain links TRBV25-1 with TRBJ2-3, with a tentative D call TRBD1 (8 bases). The CDR3 covers 15 residues. CDR1 and CDR2 from the germline V gene are MGHDK and SYGVNS. Trimming left V 8 bases short and J 4 bases short, with 19 bases between. CDR3 nucleotide sequence: TGTGCCAGCGCCTTATTCACAGGGGGGGCAGATACGCAGTATTTT. It is translated as CASALFTGGADTQYF.

This clone was detected only a few times. The V call is TRBV19, the J call TRBJ1-5, with 8 bases matching TRBD1. The CDR3 is made up of 16 amino acids. V trimming: 4 bases; J trimming: 4 bases; junction bases outside the gene matches: 9. Germline V gene data show CDR1 as LNHDA and CDR2 as SQIVND (reference sequence). This CDR3 is CASSTPTGVLNQPQHF. The CDR3 coding sequence is TGTGCCAGTAGTACTCCGACAGGGGTCCTTAATCAGCCCCAGCATTTT.

V and J are TRBV30 and TRBJ1-4, with D tentatively TRBD1 (5 bases). The CDR3 consists of 12 residues. Germline lookup yields CDR1 GTSNPN and CDR2 SVGIG (reference sequence). Trimming removed 7 bases at V and 4 bases at J, with 10 bases between. The CDR3 loop is CASRGVNEKLFF. The CDR3 DNA is TGTGCCTCGAGGGGTGTTAATGAAAAACTGTTTTTT.

This chain connects TRBV4-3 to TRBJ2-5; no clear D gene. The CDR3 runs 13 residues. Germline assignment: CDR1 LGHNA and CDR2 YSLEER. V lost 1 base and J 5 bases, leaving 8 bases between the germline ends. The CDR3 protein is CASSQAVGETQYF. The CDR3 DNA is TGCGCCAGCAGCCAAGCGGTTGGGGAGACCCAGTACTTC.

V gene TRBV7-2 combines with J gene TRBJ2-1, with 8 bases fitting TRBD2. The trim removed 6 bases at V and 0 bases at J, leaving 13 bases unmatched. The CDR3 totals 18 residues. The V gene's germline CDR1 is SGHTA and CDR2 FQGNSA. Here the CDR3 DNA reads TGTGCCAGCAGGGGAGGGTCTAGCGGGCCGAGCTCCTACAATGAGCAGTTCTTC. This gives the protein CASRGGSSGPSSYNEQFF. Full variable domain (missing parts from reference TRBV7-2 and TRBJ2-1): GAGVSQSPSNKVTEKGKDVELRCDPISGHTALYWYRQSLGQGLEFLIYFQGNSAPDKSGLPSDRFSAERTGGSVSTLTIQRTQQEDSAVYLCASRGGSSGPSSYNEQFFGPGTRLTVL.

This chain links TRBV10-3 with TRBJ1-1; tentatively, D is TRBD1 (5 bases). CDR3 size: 15 residues. V was pared by 4 bases and J by 3 bases, with 15 bases between. Germline V gene data show CDR1 as ENHRY and CDR2 as SYGVKD. The CDR3 nucleotides are TGTGCCATCAGTGGCAGGGAGGTTAGGGACACTGAAGCTTTCTTT. Protein: CAISGREVRDTEAFF.

The chain employs TRBV5-1 and TRBJ1-4; D remains unclear. Trimming stripped 2 bases from V and 2 bases from J, with 13 bases between. CDR1 and CDR2 (germline): SGHRS, YFSETQ. The CDR3 sequence is 16 residues long. DNA for the CDR3: TGCGCCAGCAGCTTAAGGGAATCGCGGACTAATGAAAAACTGTTTTTT. Its protein product is CASSLRESRTNEKLFF.

The chain is built from TRBV10-2 and TRBJ2-7; TRBD2 aligns across 8 bases. The germline gives CDR1 WSHSY, CDR2 SAAADI. The V segment lost 6 bases and the J segment 9 bases; nucleotides outside the gene matches: 13. This CDR3 has 14 amino acids. Written as DNA, the CDR3 is TGCGCCAGCAGCGCTACTAGCGGACCCCTTCGGCAGTACGTC. Translating it yields CASSATSGPLRQYV.